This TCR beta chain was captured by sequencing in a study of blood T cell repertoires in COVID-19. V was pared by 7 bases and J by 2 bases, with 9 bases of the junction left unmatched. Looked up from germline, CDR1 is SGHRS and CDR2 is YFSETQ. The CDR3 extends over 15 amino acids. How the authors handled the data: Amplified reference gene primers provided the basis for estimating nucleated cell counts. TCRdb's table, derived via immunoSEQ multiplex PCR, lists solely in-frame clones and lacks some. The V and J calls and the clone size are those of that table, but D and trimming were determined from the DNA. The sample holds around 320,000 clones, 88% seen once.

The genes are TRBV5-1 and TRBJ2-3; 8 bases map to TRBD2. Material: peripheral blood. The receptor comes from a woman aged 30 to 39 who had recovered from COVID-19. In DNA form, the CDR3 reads TGCGCCAGCCGGCTTAGCGGGGTGACCACAGATACGCAGTATTTT. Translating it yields CASRLSGVTTDTQYF.